The clone carrying this T cell receptor beta chain showed up many times. V was shortened by 5 bases and J by 14 bases, with 22 bases between the two germline ends. CDR3 length: 15 amino acids. Germline V CDR1 and CDR2: LGHDT, YNNKEL (reference sequence). These data originate in a study of T cells in Graves' hyperthyroidism and ophthalmopathy. The CDR3 regions of TCR beta were amplified from RNA transcripts. An initial round of RT-PCR targeting the TCR CDR3 relied on the HTBI primer set. TCRdb processed the multiplex PCR reads anew with MiXCR; each CDR3 protein has one entry. This table holds under 750,000 distinct CDR3 sequences, 15% to 20% found once.

Input material: blood. The V gene is TRBV3-1, the J gene TRBJ1-6, with unresolved D. This clonotype was obtained from a woman aged 45 to 65 with Graves' hyperthyroidism that later progressed to Graves' ophthalmopathy. This chain's CDR3 is CASSETPVGGPALHF. In nucleotides, the CDR3 is TGTGCCAGCAGCGAAACCCCGGTCGGAGGGCCAGCCCTCCACTTT.